This T cell receptor (beta chain) was observed in a study of T cells in tuberculosis. Study details: The T cells targeted glucose monomycolate, a mycobacterial lipid, via CD1B. In South Africa, adults with active tuberculosis were compared with IGRA-negative and latently infected IGRA-positive adolescents.

Trimming left V 6 bases short and J 4 bases short, with 19 bases between. The CDR3 loop spans 16 amino acids. The germline gives CDR1 LNHDA, CDR2 SQIVND (reference sequence). Sequencing was performed with immunoSEQ multiplex PCR; in TCRdb, only in-frame clones are kept and a portion is missing. The data contain 25,000 to 35,000 clones, 85% to 95% of them singletons. As regards this clone: Its antigen is unknown.

Study-wide results and caveats: Smaller distances to GMM-specific TCRs suggested their expansion in active tuberculosis. Smaller alpha distances in active tuberculosis partly reflected shorter CDR3-alpha lengths.

This TCR came from a donor aged 10-29 years with latent tuberculosis or without tuberculosis infection. Some clones in this sample may be carry-over from other donors' samples. The chain carries TRBV19 and TRBJ1-5; a possible D gene is TRBD1 (5 bases). Sequencing was done on a sample of PBMCs. CDR3 sequence reads: CASSPVVGGGNQPQHF. As DNA, the CDR3 is TGTGCCAGTAGCCCCGTTGTCGGGGGGGGGAATCAGCCCCAGCATTTT.